This T cell receptor (beta chain) was captured by sequencing in a study of T cell repertoires in cytomegalovirus infection. Study-level background: Public TCR beta signatures indicated both CMV infection and matching HLA type.

From the reads, TCRdb called clonotypes with MiXCR, one entry per CDR3 protein. The sample comprises some 220,000 distinct CDR3 sequences, 9% to 15% of which are singletons, and 1.5% to 2% rests with the top ten. Study-wide points: HLA-C-restricted CMV-specific TCR beta clonotypes were dominant in the ex vivo response. Cumulative frequency of public TCR beta families picked out carriers of CMV plus the relevant HLA.

Concerning this clonotype itself: As yet, its antigen is unknown.

The CDR3 length is 13 residues. V was cut by 0 bases and J by 5 bases, with 5 bases left in between. CDR1 is LGHNA and CDR2 is YNFKEQ in the germline V gene. This clonotype was obtained from a human donor in good health (CMV status not recorded). Some clones in this sample may be carry-over from other donors' samples. Material: PBMCs. This chain links TRBV4-2 with TRBJ2-1; no clear D. In DNA form, the CDR3 reads TGTGCCAGCAGCCAAGATACCAACAATGAGCAGTTCTTC. It encodes CASSQDTNNEQFF.